The T cell receptor (beta chain) described here comes from a study of CD8+ T cells in alopecia areata. The germline V gene has CDR1 MNHEY and CDR2 SVGAGI. V was trimmed by 8 bases and J by 2 bases, leaving 15 bases between them. The CDR3 is 14 amino acids. Treatment reported: oral pan-JAK inhibitor, 5-10 mg twice daily. Sequencing templates came from extracted RNA that was reverse transcribed into cDNA. Profiling relied on immunoSEQ multiplex PCR, and the TCRdb table lists in-frame clones only, not all of them. The sample shows roughly 200,000 clones, 45% to 65% of them seen only once. The sequenced sample was CD4+ T cells sorted from blood, obtained at week 4, from a patient treated with tofacitinib. The receptor comes from a human donor with alopecia areata. The gene calls are TRBV6-5 and TRBJ1-1, with a weak D call TRBD1 (6 bases). The CDR3: CASRFRDINTEAFF. The CDR3 nucleotides are TGTGCCAGCCGATTCCGGGACATTAACACTGAAGCTTTCTTT.